The clone carrying this T cell receptor beta chain was seen only a few times. The CDR3 contains 15 residues. With 3 bases removed from V and 0 bases from J, the gap between germline ends came to 11 bases. CDR1 MGHDK and CDR2 SYGVNS come from the germline V gene. Sample time point: cycle 4 day 1 (C4D1), after less than 7 weeks of nivolumab. Every patient was affected by relapse after autologous stem cell transplantation, while exposure to brentuximab vedotin was not uniform. From thawed PBMCs, CD4+ T cells were purified using magnetic negative selection. Repertoires were generated with immunoSEQ multiplex PCR, while TCRdb's copy carries only in-frame clones and drops some. The sample lists roughly 30,000 clones; roughly four fifths were seen once. The source of the sample is a study of PD-1 blockade in classical Hodgkin lymphoma.

The clonotype was recovered from a human donor with classical Hodgkin lymphoma. The sample here was CD4+ T cells from blood, taken before the fourth cycle of nivolumab. J is TRBJ1-2 and V is TRBV25-1; maybe TRBD1 (5 bases). The CDR3 DNA follows: TGTGCCAGCAGTGATCCCGGGACTGCTAACTATGGCTACACCTTC. This translates into CASSDPGTANYGYTF.